The present entry profiles one T cell receptor beta chain with its context. As originally analysed: Amplification from reference gene primers served as the basis for estimated nucleated cell counts. Clones were sequenced by immunoSEQ multiplex PCR, and TCRdb holds only the in-frame ones, with some missing. V, J and clone size were drawn from that table, and D and trimming were deduced from the DNA. The sample gives hundreds of thousands of clones, 80% to 90% of which show up once; 1% to 1.3% is in the top ten. This sample is part of a study of blood T cell repertoires in COVID-19. Germline CDR1 reads LGHDT; CDR2 reads YNNKEL (reference sequence). V dropped 7 bases and J dropped 5 bases, with 20 bases sitting between them. The CDR3 is made up of 16 amino acids.

V usage is TRBV3-1 (or the pseudogene TRBV3-2) and J usage is TRBJ1-4, with D possibly matching TRBD1 (5 bases). Sequenced sample: PBMCs or T cells enriched from blood (not recorded which). The sequence was obtained from a man aged 30-40 years who had recovered from COVID-19. The CDR3 loop reads CASTDSGMAANEKLFF. DNA of the CDR3: TGTGCCAGCACCGATTCAGGGATGGCCGCCAATGAAAAACTGTTTTTT.